This entry lists 10 T cell receptor beta chains sequenced from one sample in a study of graft-versus-host responses after intestinal transplantation. Profiling relied on immunoSEQ multiplex PCR, and the TCRdb table lists in-frame clones only, not all of them. The repertoire includes some 41,000 clones, roughly 95% of them detected once, and roughly 0.58% sits in the top ten. These TCRs' antigens remain unknown. The source was unstimulated CD8+ T cells sorted from spleen or lymph node cells, collected before transplant. The receptors originated from a human donor who was the organ donor for an intestinal transplant.

Here the CDR3 DNA reads TGTGCCAGCAGCTTCGCAGGGGAGATGGGTGGCTACACCTTC. Its translation is CASSFAGEMGGYTF. The V call is TRBV13, the J call TRBJ1-2, with a weak D call TRBD1 (6 bases). V shed 3 bases and J shed 7 bases, with 15 bases lying between them. The CDR3 consists of 14 residues. Looked up from germline, CDR1 is PRHDT and CDR2 is FYEKMQ (reference sequence).

This clone was picked up one time. This chain joins TRBV5-4 and TRBJ2-1; D not certain. V was clipped by 5 bases and J by 10 bases, with 10 bases between them. CDR1 and CDR2 (germline): SGHNT, YYREEE (reference sequence). There are 11 residues in the CDR3. The CDR3 here is CASSYAEEQFF. The DNA for the CDR3 is TGTGCCAGCAGTTACGCGGAGGAGCAGTTCTTC.

This chain uses TRBV7-3 with TRBJ2-7, with a weak D call TRBD1 (6 bases). Germline assignment: CDR1 SGHTA and CDR2 FQGTGA. The CDR3 is made up of 12 amino acids. The V end was cut by 5 bases, the J end by 7 bases, with 12 bases between. The CDR3 region is CASSASGTEQYF. As DNA, the CDR3 is TGTGCCAGCAGCGCCTCCGGGACAGAGCAGTACTTC.

The chain has TRBV7-8 and TRBJ1-2; D gene uncertain. V was shortened by 4 bases and J by 4 bases, with 16 bases between the two germline ends. The germline V gene encodes CDR1 SGHVS and CDR2 FQNEAQ. The CDR3 has 15 residues. The CDR3 loop is CASSSREPIGYGYTF. The DNA of the CDR3 is TGTGCCAGCAGCTCTCGCGAGCCGATAGGCTATGGCTACACCTTC.

This rearrangement joins TRBV25-1 to TRBJ2-5; 8 positions match TRBD1. CDR1 and CDR2 from the germline V gene are MGHDK and SYGVNS. This CDR3 region has 14 residues. Germline trimming cut 1 base from V and 2 bases from J; bases unmatched to any gene: 0. CDR3: CASSEWDRQETQYF. The CDR3 DNA is TGTGCCAGCAGTGAATGGGACAGGCAAGAGACCCAGTACTTC.

V is TRBV4-3 and J is TRBJ1-1; 7 bases fit TRBD1. Germline loops: CDR1 LGHNA, CDR2 YSLEER. The CDR3 length is 17 residues. The junction had 14 bases not matched to a gene; V was cut back by 3 bases and J by 4 bases. The CDR3 nucleotides are TGCGCCAGCAGCCATCAAGCGGTCAGGACAGGTCTCACTGAAGCTTTCTTT. Its protein product is CASSHQAVRTGLTEAFF.

The chain links TRBV7-6 to TRBJ1-2; D gene ambiguous. The CDR3 has 17 amino acids. The germline V and J ends were trimmed by 1 base and 0 bases, with 15 bases remaining between them. CDR1 is SGHVS and CDR2 is FNYEAQ in the germline V gene. This chain's CDR3 is CASSLGVSPFPNYGYTF. CDR3 bases: TGTGCCAGCAGCTTAGGGGTCAGCCCCTTTCCTAACTATGGCTACACCTTC.

This rearrangement joins TRBV19 to TRBJ2-4; a possible D gene is TRBD1 (5 bases). Germline CDR1 is LNHDA and CDR2 is SQIVND (reference sequence). V was cut by 9 bases and J by 2 bases, with 11 bases left in between. The CDR3 is made up of 13 amino acids. For the CDR3, the DNA is TGTGCCAGCGCAAGGGGAACCAAAAACATTCAGTACTTC. This codes for CASARGTKNIQYF.

This chain links TRBV5-1 with TRBJ2-1, with 11 bases that match TRBD2. V shed 3 bases, J shed 0 bases, and the junction held 8 bases outside the gene matches. The germline CDR1 and CDR2 sequences are SGHRS and YFSETQ. There are 18 residues in the CDR3. Here the CDR3 DNA reads TGCGCCAGCAGCTACCTAGCGGGGGGTCCCCGCTCCTACAATGAGCAGTTCTTC. Translated: CASSYLAGGPRSYNEQFF.

The chain uses TRBV14 and TRBJ1-2; D unresolved. CDR1 SGHDN and CDR2 FVKESK come from the germline V gene. This CDR3 comprises 13 residues. V shed 2 bases and J shed 4 bases, with 8 bases lying between them. The CDR3 loop reads CASSQSPSYGYTF. DNA for the CDR3: TGTGCCAGCAGCCAAAGCCCGTCCTATGGCTACACCTTC.